This entry lists 21 T cell receptor beta chains sequenced from one sample in a study of T cells after posttransplantation cyclophosphamide. Method: immunoSEQ multiplex PCR; TCRdb's copy keeps in-frame clones and lacks some. The sample lists about 32,000 clones; over 85% were seen once. The sample was PBMCs. The receptors derive from a woman in her 40s with a blood cancer, CMV-positive, and with a related stem cell donor.

The chain carries TRBV9 and TRBJ1-5; D ambiguous. The CDR3 runs 14 residues. Looked up from germline, CDR1 is SGDLS and CDR2 is YYNGEE. V lost 0 bases to trimming and J lost 1 base, with 5 bases between them. The CDR3 here is CASSVDGSNQPQHF. CDR3 DNA sequence: TGTGCCAGCAGCGTAGACGGGAGCAATCAGCCCCAGCATTTT.

The rearrangement uses TRBV18 and TRBJ2-5; D perhaps matches TRBD2 (6 bases). Trimming shortened V by 3 bases and J by 2 bases, and 10 bases separated the two germline ends. Per germline, CDR1 KGHSH and CDR2 LQKENI. This CDR3 has 14 amino acids. The CDR3 bases are TGTGCCAGCTCACCTGGGACTCCTCAAGAGACCCAGTACTTC. This translates into CASSPGTPQETQYF.

V gene TRBV5-8 combines with J gene TRBJ1-6, with TRBD1 identical over 7 bases. V lost 5 bases and J lost 6; bases outside the gene matches: 11. The CDR3 length is 16 residues. Germline assignment: CDR1 SGHTS and CDR2 YDEGEE. Here the CDR3 reads CASSLRGPGGNSPLHF. CDR3 sequence (DNA): TGTGCCAGCAGTCTCCGAGGACCAGGGGGTAATTCACCCCTCCACTTT.

The chain employs TRBV6-4 and TRBJ2-1; D gene unclear. The germline CDR1 and CDR2 sequences are MRHNA and SNTAGT. The length of the CDR3 is 13 residues. V dropped 5 bases and J dropped 4 bases, with 9 bases sitting between them. The CDR3 bases are TGTGCCAGCAGTCAGGATCGGTACAATGAGCAGTTCTTC. It codes for CASSQDRYNEQFF.

The chain employs TRBV5-8 and TRBJ2-1; D gene uncertain. V gave up 2 bases and J gave up 7 bases, with 7 bases separating them. The CDR3 runs to 12 residues. CDR1 and CDR2 (germline): SGHTS, YDEGEE. For the CDR3, the DNA is TGTGCCAGCAGCTTTCGGTCAAATGAGCAGTTCTTC. Translated, it gives CASSFRSNEQFF. Complete variable domain (other parts from reference TRBV5-8 and TRBJ2-1): EAGVTQSPTHLIKTRGQQATLRCSPISGHTSVYWYQQALGLGLQFLLWYDEGEERNRGNFPPRFSGRQFPNYSSELNVNALELEDSALYLCASSFRSNEQFFGPGTRLTVL.

The J gene is TRBJ1-4, the V gene TRBV5-1, with TRBD1 matching over 9 bases. V lost 0 bases to trimming and J lost 8 bases; unmatched junction nucleotides: 5. This CDR3 comprises 15 residues. Germline V gives CDR1 SGHRS, CDR2 YFSETQ. The CDR3 loop is CASSLVTGGSEKLFF. CDR3 nucleotide sequence: TGCGCCAGCAGCTTGGTTACAGGGGGCAGCGAAAAACTGTTTTTT.

This rearrangement joins TRBV19 to TRBJ1-3, with D possibly being TRBD1 (6 bases). CDR1 is LNHDA and CDR2 is SQIVND in the germline V gene (reference sequence). Trimming cost V 2 bases and J 0 bases, with 11 bases left between them. This CDR3 is built from 16 residues. CDR3 residues: CASSIRGGASGNTIYF. The DNA of the CDR3 is TGTGCCAGTAGTATAAGGGGGGGTGCCTCTGGAAACACCATATATTTT.

The rearrangement joins TRBV5-5 to TRBJ1-5; D perhaps matches TRBD1 (5 bases). V was shortened by 0 bases and J by 3 bases, with 7 bases between the two germline ends. The V gene's germline CDR1 is SGHKS and CDR2 YYEKEE (reference sequence). The CDR3 spans 14 residues. CDR3 DNA: TGTGCCAGCAGCTTGGGACAGATCAATCAGCCCCAGCATTTT. It is translated as CASSLGQINQPQHF.

The rearrangement links TRBV6-6 to TRBJ2-5, with 9 nucleotides matching TRBD1. V dropped 4 bases and J dropped 5; count of bases not matched to a gene: 11. This CDR3 has 16 residues. CDR1 is MNHNY and CDR2 is SVGAGI in the germline V gene (reference sequence). The CDR3 DNA follows: TGTGCCAGCAGTTTTCAACCGGGACAGGGCTGGGAGACCCAGTACTTC. Encoded protein: CASSFQPGQGWETQYF.

This clone was counted a few times. The rearrangement joins TRBV6-5 to TRBJ2-2; D perhaps matches TRBD1 (6 bases). The ends were cut back, 2 bases at V and 2 bases at J, with 9 bases in the middle. The germline CDR1 and CDR2 sequences are MNHEY and SVGAGI. The CDR3 has 15 amino acids. The CDR3 sequence is CASSYGTPNTGELFF. Written as DNA, the CDR3 is TGTGCCAGCAGTTACGGGACACCAAACACCGGGGAGCTGTTTTTT.

This chain joins TRBV27 and TRBJ1-1; D uncertain. The germline V gene encodes CDR1 MNHEY and CDR2 SMNVEV (reference sequence). The CDR3 totals 15 residues. Trimming stripped 0 bases from V and 1 base from J, with 9 bases between. Here the CDR3 reads CASSLSLGRNTEAFF. CDR3 nucleotides: TGTGCCAGCAGTTTATCGTTGGGGAGGAACACTGAAGCTTTCTTT.

This sequence joins TRBV7-3 and TRBJ2-1; 9 positions agree with TRBD2. Unmatched junction bases numbered 5, after V lost 5 bases and J lost 3 bases. The CDR3 is 15 residues long. The V gene's germline CDR1 is SGHTA and CDR2 FQGTGA. The CDR3 bases are TGTGCCAGCAGCCCAGCGGGGGGTTTCTACAATGAGCAGTTCTTC. This encodes CASSPAGGFYNEQFF.

The chain is built from TRBV7-9 and TRBJ2-7; 9 bases agree with TRBD1. Germline CDR1 and CDR2: SEHNR and FQNEAQ (reference sequence). J was trimmed by 2 bases and V by 5 bases; bases with no gene match: 7. CDR3 length equals 15 residues. CDR3 coding DNA: TGTGCCAGCAGCCCGGGACAGGGTAAAACCTACGAGCAGTACTTC. It yields the protein CASSPGQGKTYEQYF.

V gene TRBV6-1 combines with J gene TRBJ2-1; 10 bases agree with TRBD2. Germline V gives CDR1 MNHNS, CDR2 SASEGT. Trimming removed 8 bases from V and 6 bases from J; junction bases left unmatched: 7. The CDR3 runs 14 residues. Written as DNA, the CDR3 is TGTGCCAGCTTCGAGCGGGGGGGCTCCAATGAGCAGTTCTTC. Its translation is CASFERGGSNEQFF.

The chain combines TRBV7-2 with TRBJ2-5; weak D call: TRBD2 (5 bases). V lost 3 bases and J lost 1, with 6 bases in between. There are 13 residues in the CDR3. Germline CDR1 reads SGHTA; CDR2 reads FQGNSA. The CDR3 nucleotides are TGTGCCAGCAGCTTTGGGAGCCAAGAGACCCAGTACTTC. As protein: CASSFGSQETQYF.

This chain uses TRBV28 with TRBJ1-1; D is uncertain. The germline CDR1 and CDR2 sequences are MDHEN and SYDVKM. The CDR3 spans 12 residues. V lost 8 bases and J lost 6, with 13 bases in between. CDR3 nucleotide sequence: TGTGCCAGCGCCCCTGACATACCTGAAGCTTTCTTT. Translation gives CASAPDIPEAFF.

This chain links TRBV6-5 with TRBJ1-1; TRBD1 aligns across 7 bases. The CDR3 covers 12 residues. V trimming: 4 bases; J trimming: 4 bases; junction bases outside the gene matches: 0. CDR1 and CDR2 from the germline V gene are MNHEY and SVGAGI. The CDR3 here is CASSSGGTEAFF. For the CDR3, the DNA is TGTGCCAGCAGTTCAGGGGGCACTGAAGCTTTCTTT.

Only a few counts were recorded for this clone. The V and J genes are TRBV29-1 and TRBJ2-5, with D possibly matching TRBD2 (6 bases). V was trimmed by 8 bases and J by 3 bases, leaving 16 bases between them. Germline CDR1 SQVTM, CDR2 ANQGSEA. This CDR3 has 13 residues. As DNA, the CDR3 is TGCAGCCTGTTACGGGGGTATGAAGAGACCCAGTACTTC. Protein product: CSLLRGYEETQYF.

The chain links TRBV6-1 to TRBJ1-2; D might be TRBD1 (6 bases). This CDR3 region has 14 residues. Germline CDR1 is MNHNS and CDR2 is SASEGT. The germline V and J ends were trimmed by 7 bases and 5 bases, with 17 bases remaining between them. CDR3 coding DNA: TGTGCCAGCATCCTAAGGGGGGGCCTTTATGGCTACACCTTC. This sequence encodes CASILRGGLYGYTF.

The chain recombines TRBV19 with TRBJ1-2; maybe TRBD1 (5 bases). The CDR3 length is 17 residues. With 4 bases removed from V and 1 base from J, the gap between germline ends came to 19 bases. Germline CDR1 LNHDA, CDR2 SQIVND (reference sequence). The CDR3 coding sequence is TGTGCCAGTAGTACCCTCAACAGGCCGACCTTTAACTATGGCTACACCTTC. Its translation is CASSTLNRPTFNYGYTF.

The rearrangement uses TRBV5-1 and TRBJ1-5; D is possibly TRBD1 (5 bases). V lost 0 bases, J lost 5 bases, and 12 bases lay in between. CDR1 SGHRS and CDR2 YFSETQ come from the germline V gene. The CDR3 extends over 15 amino acids. CDR3 sequence reads: CASSLEGAPYQPQHF. The CDR3 DNA reads TGCGCCAGCAGCTTGGAAGGGGCTCCCTATCAGCCCCAGCATTTT.